Below, 11 T cell receptor beta chains from the same sample are listed, as sequenced in a study of T cells after yellow fever vaccination. In TCRdb, the 5' RACE reads were re-called with MiXCR into one record per CDR3 protein. The repertoire holds about 110,000 distinct CDR3 sequences, with under 9% as singletons. The input for sequencing was CD8+ T cells sorted from PBMCs, taken 45 days after the yellow fever booster vaccination. The receptors here all came from a man between 25 and 39 years old who received the YFV17D yellow fever vaccine.

This clonotype showed up many times. The chain joins TRBV5-1 to TRBJ2-3; 11 bases line up with TRBD2. Germline CDR1 SGHRS, CDR2 YFSETQ. Trimming cost V 3 bases and J 0 bases; bases outside gene matches: 0. The CDR3 loop spans 15 amino acids. The CDR3 protein is CASSWTSGSTDTQYF. CDR3 in DNA: TGCGCCAGCAGCTGGACTAGCGGGAGCACAGATACGCAGTATTTT.

The V call is TRBV23-1, the J call TRBJ2-7; the D gene is possibly TRBD2 (5 bases). TRBV23-1 has ORF status, its function being uncertain. The CDR3 extends over 13 amino acids. Trimming removed 3 bases at V and 7 bases at J, with 13 bases between. CDR3 sequence: CASSQGREGEQYF. The CDR3 region has the DNA TGCGCCAGCAGTCAGGGGAGAGAGGGTGAGCAGTACTTC.

The V call is TRBV20-1, the J call TRBJ1-2; no firm D call. The CDR3 is made up of 15 amino acids. Germline V gene lookup returns CDR1 DFQATT and CDR2 SNEGSKA (reference sequence). V was shortened by 0 bases and J by 4 bases, with 15 bases between the two germline ends. The CDR3 bases are TGCAGTGCTAGAGATCAGCGACAAGAGCTCTATGGCTACACCTTC. Translation: CSARDQRQELYGYTF.

The gene calls are TRBV20-1 and TRBJ2-7; 9 nucleotides match TRBD2. CDR1 and CDR2 (germline): DFQATT, SNEGSKA (reference sequence). J lost 0 bases, V lost 5 bases, and 5 bases had no gene match. The CDR3 totals 14 residues. In DNA, the CDR3 is TGCAGTGCTTCTAGCGGGGTTCTCTCCTACGAGCAGTACTTC. Translation: CSASSGVLSYEQYF.

The sample holds one count of this clonotype. A much larger clone lies a single base off, so this may be a read error. The V gene is TRBV5-5, the J gene TRBJ2-1, with TRBD2 matching 8 bases. Trimming took 3 bases from V and 4 from J; bases not matched to a gene: 15. Germline values: CDR1 SGHKS, CDR2 YYEKEE (reference sequence). The CDR3 contains 18 residues. The CDR3 DNA reads as TGTGCCAGCAGCTCCCTGGTCGGGAGGGCTGAGTGGTACAATGAGCAGTTCTTC. Translation: CASSSLVGRAEWYNEQFF.

This clonotype was seen repeatedly, ten times or more. This chain connects TRBV6-2 or TRBV6-3 to TRBJ2-7, with TRBD2 identical over 10 bases. CDR1 and CDR2 from the germline V gene are MNHEY and SVGEGT. The J segment lost 2 bases and the V segment lost 5 bases, leaving 0 bases of the junction unmatched. The CDR3 is 13 amino acids. The CDR3 DNA follows: TGTGCCAGCAGTCTAGCGGGGGCCTACGAGCAGTACTTC. This gives the protein CASSLAGAYEQYF.

This clonotype was found many times. This chain uses TRBV29-1 with TRBJ2-1; 12 bases agree with TRBD2. CDR3 length: 14 amino acids. Trimming removed 2 bases from V and 6 bases from J; junction bases left unmatched: 2. Germline V gene data show CDR1 as SQVTM and CDR2 as ANQGSEA. The CDR3 region has the DNA TGCAGCGTTGAAAGGACTAGCGGGATCAATGAGCAGTTCTTC. It codes for CSVERTSGINEQFF.

The CDR3 DNA reads as TGCGCCAGCAGCTTGGGAAAGAGCACTGAAGCTTTCTTT. Encoded protein: CASSLGKSTEAFF. The chain uses TRBV5-1 and TRBJ1-1; no firm D call. V dropped 0 bases and J dropped 4 bases, with 7 bases sitting between them. The CDR3 is 13 residues long. Germline V lookup: CDR1 SGHRS, CDR2 YFSETQ.

The V call is TRBV4-3, the J call TRBJ2-1, with TRBD1 matching 8 bases. Germline CDR1 and CDR2: LGHNA and YSLEER. V shed 8 bases, J shed 7 bases, and the junction held 7 bases outside the gene matches. The CDR3 is made up of 13 amino acids. The CDR3 sequence is CASSDRVNNEQFF. The CDR3 DNA sequence: TGCGCCAGCTCGGACAGGGTTAATAATGAGCAGTTCTTC.

This clonotype was observed at least ten times. The V call is TRBV6-6, the J call TRBJ2-7; D call uncertain. Between the trimmed V and J ends, which lost 8 bases and 2 bases, there was a span of 4 bases. CDR3 length: 10 amino acids. Per germline, CDR1 MNHNY and CDR2 SVGAGI (reference sequence). The CDR3 sequence is CASGTYEQYF. Written as DNA, the CDR3 is TGTGCCAGCGGAACCTACGAGCAGTACTTC.

This clonotype was seen a few times. The rearrangement uses TRBV13 and TRBJ2-1; D may be TRBD1 or TRBD2 (5 bases each). This CDR3 has 12 residues. CDR1 PRHDT and CDR2 FYEKMQ come from the germline V gene (reference sequence). V was cut by 6 bases and J by 10 bases, with 13 bases left in between. CDR3 protein: CASSKWGGEQFF. The DNA for the CDR3 is TGTGCCAGCAGTAAATGGGGCGGGGAGCAGTTCTTC.